This T cell receptor (beta chain) was obtained from a study of blood T cells in healthy people across ages. Study-level points and caveats: More naive CD4+ cells and higher diversity were found in long-lived than in aged donors. Roughly linearly, TCR beta diversity per million T cells fell as age increased. The study lacked donor CMV status, which possibly confounded expanded clonotype changes.

Germline CDR1 reads SGHTA; CDR2 reads FQGNSA. This CDR3 contains 13 residues. Concerning this clonotype itself: Its antigen is unidentified.

The second PCR ran roughly 6 to 11 cycles with a sample-barcoded 5' primer and J-beta primers. TCRdb recomputed calls from the 5' RACE reads with MiXCR, one row per CDR3 protein. The sample lists 950,000 to 1,200,000 distinct CDR3 sequences, roughly two fifths occurring once. The source of this sequence is a man aged 18 to 30 in good health. J is TRBJ2-5 and V is TRBV7-2, with D unclear. Matching the DNA end better, TRBJ2-7 makes the J call doubtful. Input material: blood. The CDR3 DNA reads as TGTGCCAGCAGCTGCTCCACAGTGTACGAGCAGTACTTC. This codes for CASSCSTVYEQYF.